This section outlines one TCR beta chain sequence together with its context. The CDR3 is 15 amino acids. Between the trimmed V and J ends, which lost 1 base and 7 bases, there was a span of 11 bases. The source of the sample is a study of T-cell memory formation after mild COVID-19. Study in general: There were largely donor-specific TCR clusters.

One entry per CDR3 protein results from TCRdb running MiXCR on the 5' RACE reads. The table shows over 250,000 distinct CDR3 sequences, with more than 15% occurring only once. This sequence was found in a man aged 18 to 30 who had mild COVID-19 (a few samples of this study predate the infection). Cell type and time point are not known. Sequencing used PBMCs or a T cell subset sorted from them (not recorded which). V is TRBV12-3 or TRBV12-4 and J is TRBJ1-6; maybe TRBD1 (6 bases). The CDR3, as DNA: TGTGCCAGCAGTTTAGAGGGACACCTCAATTCACCCCTCCACTTT. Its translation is CASSLEGHLNSPLHF.